This T cell receptor (beta chain) appears in the sequencing data of a study of Graves' ophthalmopathy and Graves' hyperthyroidism. Germline CDR1 and CDR2: MNHEY and SVGEGT. V dropped 6 bases and J dropped 3 bases, with 12 bases sitting between them. The CDR3 has 13 amino acids. RNA served as the template for amplifying TCR beta CDR3 regions. Scientists carried out first-round RT-PCR using HTBI primers and then a second-round multiplex PCR. MiXCR was run by TCRdb on the multiplex PCR reads, yielding one entry per CDR3 protein. The sample holds under 800,000 distinct CDR3 sequences; approximately 22% are singletons and the top ten take roughly 6.9%.

The chain combines TRBV6-2 or TRBV6-3 with TRBJ2-7; weak D call: TRBD1 (5 bases). Sample: peripheral blood. This TCR came from a woman in her late teens or twenties with stable Graves' hyperthyroidism. Some clones in this sample may be carry-over from other donors' samples. As DNA, the CDR3 is TGTGCCAGCAGACCCCCCCAGGGCTACGAGCAGTACTTC. It codes for CASRPPQGYEQYF.